Listed below are T cell receptor beta chains from one sample, sequenced in a study of PD-1 blockade in classical Hodgkin lymphoma. Using immunoSEQ multiplex PCR, the repertoire was profiled, and TCRdb retains in-frame clones only, with some absent. The sample includes about 11,000 clones, 82% of them seen just once. Sequences were derived from peripheral blood mononuclear cells (PBMCs), sampled before the second cycle of nivolumab. Receptor source: a human donor with classical Hodgkin lymphoma. The CDR3 runs from the conserved cysteine through the conserved F or W. The D gene is left open where the match is weak. Where a row states a size, it is once, few, many or the class of an expanded clone; other rows omit it.

d_gene,j_gene,v_gene,abundance,len,CDR3aa,CDR3nt
TRBD2,TRBJ2-3,TRBV2,few,14,CASSEGLSTDTQYF,TGTGCCAGCAGTGAGGGACTAAGCACAGATACGCAGTATTTT
TRBD1,TRBJ2-3,TRBV29-1,-,16,CSAGGLGQGATDTQYF,TGCAGCGCCGGTGGTTTGGGACAGGGGGCAACAGATACGCAGTATTTT
-,TRBJ2-7,TRBV4-1,-,13,CASSQRGGVEQYF,TGCGCCAGCAGCCAGCGCGGAGGGGTCGAGCAGTACTTC
TRBD2,TRBJ2-2,TRBV5-1,-,16,CASSLEAGGPGGELFF,TGCGCCAGCAGCTTGGAGGCGGGGGGGCCAGGCGGGGAGCTGTTTTTT
TRBD1,TRBJ1-5,TRBV7-2,once,17,CASSSGGTGKVGQPQHF,TGTGCCAGCAGCTCGGGGGGGACAGGGAAAGTAGGACAGCCCCAGCATTTT
-,TRBJ2-7,TRBV6-5,-,14,CASGVGGVGYEQYF,TGTGCCAGCGGGGTTGGAGGAGTGGGTTACGAGCAGTACTTC
-,TRBJ1-2,TRBV14,once,12,CASSQDWDGYTF,TGTGCCAGCAGCCAAGATTGGGACGGCTACACCTTC
TRBD2,TRBJ2-5,TRBV18,-,16,CASSPGRTTLGETQYF,TGTGCCAGCTCACCCGGGAGGACAACTTTGGGTGAGACCCAGTACTTC
-,TRBJ2-7,TRBV7-9,-,13,CASSPGTSYEQYF,TGTGCCAGCAGCCCTGGGACCTCCTACGAGCAGTACTTC
-,TRBJ2-1,TRBV10-3,-,14,CATYKSDLSSEQFF,TGTGCCACCTATAAATCGGACTTAAGCAGTGAGCAGTTCTTC
TRBD1,TRBJ2-7,TRBV19,-,15,CASSSLGQGPHEQYF,TGTGCCAGTAGTTCCCTAGGACAGGGGCCCCACGAGCAGTACTTC
-,TRBJ2-5,TRBV5-6,-,16,CASSLILGPMQETQYF,TGTGCCAGCAGCCTTATTCTGGGGCCAATGCAAGAGACCCAGTACTTC
-,TRBJ2-1,TRBV6-1,-,11,CASSDGGEQFF,TGTGCCAGCAGTGACGGGGGTGAGCAGTTCTTC
-,TRBJ2-5,TRBV9,-,15,CASSVAGHLQETQYF,TGTGCCAGCAGCGTAGCGGGCCACCTCCAAGAGACCCAGTACTTC
TRBD1,TRBJ1-4,TRBV5-4,-,19,CASSPGGGKGLATNEKLFF,TGTGCCAGCAGCCCAGGGGGGGGGAAAGGGCTTGCAACTAATGAAAAACTGTTTTTT
TRBD1,TRBJ1-1,TRBV7-9,once,15,CASSFDRGRLREAFF,TGTGCCAGCAGCTTCGACAGGGGGCGCCTGCGGGAAGCTTTCTTT
-,TRBJ1-1,TRBV5-1,-,15,CASSFSPMMNTEAFF,TGCGCCAGCAGCTTTTCCCCGATGATGAACACTGAAGCTTTCTTT
-,TRBJ2-7,TRBV18,-,16,CASSPPNRARPYEQYF,TGTGCCAGCTCACCACCGAACAGGGCTCGCCCCTACGAGCAGTACTTC
-,TRBJ1-5,TRBV5-5,-,15,CASSSLGASNQPQHF,TGTGCCAGCAGTTCTTTGGGGGCGTCCAATCAGCCCCAGCATTTT
TRBD1,TRBJ1-4,TRBV2,-,14,CAGQGTGRFEKLFF,TGTGCCGGGCAGGGGACAGGGCGGTTTGAAAAACTGTTTTTT
TRBD2,TRBJ2-5,TRBV7-9,few,14,CASSLAREQETQYF,TGTGCCAGCAGCTTAGCGCGGGAGCAAGAGACCCAGTACTTC
-,TRBJ2-3,TRBV7-2,-,15,CASSIDQGGTDTQYF,TGTGCCAGCAGCATAGATCAGGGAGGCACAGATACGCAGTATTTT
TRBD2,TRBJ2-3,TRBV28,-,15,CASTYGGRVTDTQYF,TGTGCCAGCACTTATGGCGGGAGGGTTACAGATACGCAGTATTTT
-,TRBJ2-5,TRBV5-1,-,14,CASSSWGAGETQYF,TGCGCCAGCAGTTCCTGGGGGGCGGGAGAGACCCAGTACTTC
TRBD2,TRBJ2-5,TRBV4-1,-,17,CASSQDQSGSHQETQYF,TGCGCCAGCAGCCAAGATCAAAGCGGGAGCCACCAAGAGACCCAGTACTTC
-,TRBJ2-7,TRBV7-2,-,14,CASSPQRRPYEQYF,TGTGCCAGCAGCCCTCAGCGTCGGCCCTACGAGCAGTACTTC
-,TRBJ1-3,TRBV5-1,few,15,CASSLARGSGNTIYF,TGCGCCAGCAGCTTGGCAAGGGGTTCTGGAAACACCATATATTTT
-,TRBJ1-4,TRBV7-9,once,15,CASSSTRSTNEKLFF,TGTGCCAGCAGCTCGACAAGATCAACTAATGAAAAACTGTTTTTT
-,TRBJ2-5,TRBV7-9,-,11,CASRDQETQYF,TGTGCCAGTCGGGACCAAGAGACCCAGTACTTC
TRBD2,TRBJ2-7,TRBV7-2,once,16,CASSLALAPSSYEQYF,TGTGCCAGCAGCTTAGCACTAGCGCCAAGCTCCTACGAGCAGTACTTC
-,TRBJ2-7,TRBV5-8,-,14,CASSRQGLTYEQYF,TGTGCCAGCAGCCGGCAAGGACTTACCTACGAGCAGTACTTC
-,TRBJ2-3,TRBV10-3,-,11,CATLATDTQYF,TGTGCCACCTTGGCAACAGATACGCAGTATTTT
-,TRBJ1-5,TRBV19,-,15,CASSTRTVRNQPQHF,TGTGCCAGTAGTACTCGGACAGTACGCAATCAGCCCCAGCATTTT